Shown below are 20 T cell receptor beta chains from a single sample sequenced in a study of shared clonotypes between healthy human individuals. Repertoires were generated with immunoSEQ multiplex PCR, while TCRdb's copy carries only in-frame clones and drops some. The sample shows around 1,000,000 clones, approximately 80% of them seen only once. Sequenced: memory CD4+ T cells from PBMCs. Specified subset: CD45RA-negative fraction. These receptors all stem from a man younger than 30 in good health. Some clones in this sample may be carry-over from other donors' samples.

The chain is built from TRBV6-5 and TRBJ2-7; perhaps TRBD2 as D (6 bases). This CDR3 has 13 residues. Germline V gives CDR1 MNHEY, CDR2 SVGAGI. V was pared by 3 bases and J by 7 bases, with 13 bases between. CDR3 sequence: CASSYLGGGEQYF. In nucleotides, the CDR3 is TGTGCCAGCAGTTATCTGGGAGGTGGGGAGCAGTACTTC.

The chain carries TRBV14 and TRBJ2-3; the match to TRBD2 covers 8 bases. Per germline, CDR1 SGHDN and CDR2 FVKESK. The CDR3 extends over 14 amino acids. V was pared by 4 bases and J by 4 bases, with 4 bases of the junction left unmatched. This CDR3 reads CASSLRLAPDTQYF. The DNA of the CDR3 is TGTGCCAGCAGCCTCCGACTAGCGCCAGATACGCAGTATTTT.

This clone showed up just once. The chain links TRBV6-5 to TRBJ2-5, with 7 bases matching TRBD2. V dropped 6 bases and J dropped 2; count of bases not matched to a gene: 6. This CDR3 spans 14 amino acids. Germline assignment: CDR1 MNHEY and CDR2 SVGAGI. CDR3 in amino acids: CASRRRGGQETQYF. In DNA, the CDR3 is TGTGCCAGCAGGCGGAGGGGAGGGCAAGAGACCCAGTACTTC.

This clone was counted between two and nine times. This CDR3 is CASSFLTNTGELFF. CDR3 in DNA: TGTGCCAGCAGCTTTTTGACGAACACCGGGGAGCTGTTTTTT. The chain combines TRBV7-9 with TRBJ2-2; no clear D gene. V was pared by 3 bases and J by 0 bases, with 5 bases between. CDR1 SEHNR and CDR2 FQNEAQ come from the germline V gene (reference sequence). The CDR3 has 14 residues.

Regarding this clone: Other DNA sequences in the same sample also yield this CDR3. The chain links TRBV5-1 to TRBJ1-1; the D gene is possibly TRBD1 (5 bases). V was clipped by 2 bases and J by 1 base, with 9 bases between them. The CDR3 has 14 amino acids. CDR1 and CDR2 from the germline V gene are SGHRS and YFSETQ. This chain's CDR3 is CASSFQGGNTEAFF. As DNA, the CDR3 is TGCGCCAGCAGCTTCCAGGGAGGGAACACTGAAGCTTTCTTT.

This clone was observed once. Here the CDR3 reads CASSLGATATAYEQYF. CDR3 DNA: TGCGCCAGCAGCTTGGGGGCGACAGCCACAGCCTACGAGCAGTACTTC. The V gene is TRBV5-1, the J gene TRBJ2-7; possible D gene TRBD1, 5 bases. Germline V gene data show CDR1 as SGHRS and CDR2 as YFSETQ. The V end lost 0 bases, the J end lost 2 bases, and 15 bases lay between the germline ends. CDR3 length: 16 residues.

Many counts were recorded for this clone. The genes are TRBV5-5 and TRBJ2-6, with D uncertain. Germline V CDR1 and CDR2: SGHKS, YYEKEE (reference sequence). The CDR3 loop spans 17 amino acids. Trimming took off 0 bases at V and 0 bases at J, with 10 bases between the two ends. CDR3: CASSLGSTTSGANVLTF. The DNA of the CDR3 is TGTGCCAGCAGCTTGGGCAGTACCACCTCTGGGGCCAACGTCCTGACTTTC.

The chain combines TRBV30 with TRBJ2-1; 10 bases fit TRBD2. Germline lookup yields CDR1 GTSNPN and CDR2 SVGIG (reference sequence). Germline trimming cut 3 bases from V and 0 bases from J; bases unmatched to any gene: 5. The CDR3 is 16 residues long. The CDR3 DNA follows: TGTGCCTGGAGAGGGAAGCGGGAGGGCTCCTACAATGAGCAGTTCTTC. It yields the protein CAWRGKREGSYNEQFF.

The J gene is TRBJ2-1, the V gene TRBV19, with D uncertain. V was clipped by 5 bases and J by 3 bases, with 14 bases between them. This CDR3 has 15 amino acids. Germline V lookup: CDR1 LNHDA, CDR2 SQIVND (reference sequence). As DNA, the CDR3 is TGTGCCAGTAGTCTCGTCGGGCCTTTCTACAATGAGCAGTTCTTC. Amino acids: CASSLVGPFYNEQFF.

The chain carries TRBV18 and TRBJ2-1, with 8 bases lining up with TRBD2. Per germline, CDR1 KGHSH and CDR2 LQKENI. Trimming removed 4 bases from V and 7 bases from J; junction bases left unmatched: 9. CDR3 length equals 15 residues. CDR3 residues: CASSLLAGPWNEQFF. The CDR3 DNA follows: TGTGCCAGCTCACTCCTAGCGGGCCCCTGGAATGAGCAGTTCTTC.

The rearrangement links TRBV28 to TRBJ1-1; 7 positions agree with TRBD1. The V gene's germline CDR1 is MDHEN and CDR2 SYDVKM. With 10 bases clipped from V and 0 bases from J, the junction kept 23 bases outside the gene matches. The CDR3 contains 19 residues. Here the CDR3 DNA reads TGTGCCACCACACAAACGTCACTGAGACCCCAGGGGGTGAACACTGAAGCTTTCTTT. Its protein product is CATTQTSLRPQGVNTEAFF.

Note on this clone: A much larger clone differs by one base, so this may be a read error. V usage is TRBV5-6 and J usage is TRBJ2-7; no reliable D call. The ends were cut back, 4 bases at V and 0 bases at J, with 11 bases in the middle. The CDR3 spans 14 residues. Looked up from germline, CDR1 is SGHDT and CDR2 is YYEEEE. The CDR3 nucleotides are TGTGCCAGCAGCCCCGGATGGAGCTCCTACGAGCAGTACTTC. It encodes CASSPGWSSYEQYF.

The chain has TRBV7-8 and TRBJ2-7, with D maybe TRBD2 (5 bases). Germline V gene sequence: CDR1 SGHVS, CDR2 FQNEAQ. Trimming removed 0 bases at V and 9 bases at J, with 21 bases between. This CDR3 spans 16 amino acids. The CDR3: CASSLAGISAGIGQYF. For the CDR3, the DNA is TGTGCCAGCAGCTTAGCTGGGATTAGCGCGGGTATCGGGCAGTACTTC.

The genes are TRBV30 and TRBJ2-5; TRBD2 matches at 7 bases. Germline V gene data show CDR1 as GTSNPN and CDR2 as SVGIG (reference sequence). The junction had 2 bases not matched to a gene; V was cut back by 0 bases and J by 1 base. CDR3 length equals 14 residues. CDR3 in DNA: TGTGCCTGGAGTGTGACGGGGGGCCAAGAGACCCAGTACTTC. This gives the protein CAWSVTGGQETQYF.

The CDR3 DNA follows: TGTGCCAGCAGTGTGGACAGGAAGGGATATGGCTACACCTTC. This encodes CASSVDRKGYGYTF. The genes are TRBV6-1 and TRBJ1-2; 7 nucleotides agree with TRBD1. This CDR3 contains 14 residues. Germline trimming cut 4 bases from V and 5 bases from J; bases unmatched to any gene: 7. Germline V gives CDR1 MNHNS, CDR2 SASEGT.

Points on this clone: Other DNA sequences in the sample encode the same CDR3. The V and J genes are TRBV5-1 and TRBJ1-4; D possibly corresponds to TRBD1 (6 bases). Germline V gene lookup returns CDR1 SGHRS and CDR2 YFSETQ. V lost 4 bases and J lost 5, with 12 bases in between. The CDR3 length is 14 residues. The CDR3 nucleotides are TGCGCCAGCAGCCTAGGACAGCTGAATGAAAAACTGTTTTTT. This codes for CASSLGQLNEKLFF.

The J gene is TRBJ2-6, the V gene TRBV14; D gene ambiguous. V shed 2 bases and J shed 1 base, with 9 bases lying between them. The CDR3 is 16 amino acids. CDR1 and CDR2 (germline): SGHDN, FVKESK. CDR3 coding DNA: TGTGCCAGCAGCCAAACGGCCGATTCTGGGGCCAACGTCCTGACTTTC. Protein sequence: CASSQTADSGANVLTF.

The chain combines TRBV7-6 with TRBJ2-1; 13 nucleotides match TRBD2. From germline, CDR1 is SGHVS and CDR2 FNYEAQ. Trimming cost V 5 bases and J 8 bases; bases outside gene matches: 6. The CDR3 runs to 15 residues. The CDR3 protein is CASSPGTSGIDEQFF. CDR3 nucleotides: TGTGCCAGCAGCCCCGGGACTAGCGGGATCGATGAGCAGTTCTTC.

The V call is TRBV10-3, the J call TRBJ1-1, with D maybe TRBD1 (6 bases). CDR1 ENHRY and CDR2 SYGVKD come from the germline V gene. V lost 10 bases and J lost 3, with 15 bases in between. The CDR3 length is 13 residues. The CDR3 DNA sequence: TGTGCCACAAGGTGGGGGGCGGACACTGAAGCTTTCTTT. Amino acids: CATRWGADTEAFF.

The chain carries TRBV27 and TRBJ1-1; D not resolved. This CDR3 comprises 13 residues. Germline V lookup: CDR1 MNHEY, CDR2 SMNVEV (reference sequence). The V gene lost 8 bases and the J gene lost 4 bases, with 14 bases spanning the gap. The CDR3 is CASRQTVGTEAFF. In nucleotides, the CDR3 is TGTGCCAGCCGCCAAACTGTGGGCACTGAAGCTTTCTTT.